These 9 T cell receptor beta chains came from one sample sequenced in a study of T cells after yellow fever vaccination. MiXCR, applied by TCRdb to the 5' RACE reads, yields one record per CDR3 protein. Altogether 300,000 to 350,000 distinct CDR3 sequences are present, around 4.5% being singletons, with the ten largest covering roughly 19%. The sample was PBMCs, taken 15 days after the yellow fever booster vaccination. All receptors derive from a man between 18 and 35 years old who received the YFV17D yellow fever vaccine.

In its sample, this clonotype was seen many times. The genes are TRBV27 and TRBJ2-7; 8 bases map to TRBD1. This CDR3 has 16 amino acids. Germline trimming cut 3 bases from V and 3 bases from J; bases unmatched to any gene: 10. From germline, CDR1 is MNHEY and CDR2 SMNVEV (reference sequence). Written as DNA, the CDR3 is TGTGCCAGCAGTTTCACCGGACAGGGACTTTTCTACGAGCAGTACTTC. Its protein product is CASSFTGQGLFYEQYF.

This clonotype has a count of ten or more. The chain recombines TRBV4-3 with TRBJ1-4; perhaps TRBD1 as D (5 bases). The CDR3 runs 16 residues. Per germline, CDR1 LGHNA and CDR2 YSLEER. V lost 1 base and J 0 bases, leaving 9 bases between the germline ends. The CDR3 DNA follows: TGCGCCAGCAGCCAAGGTGGCAGGGCAACTAATGAAAAACTGTTTTTT. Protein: CASSQGGRATNEKLFF.

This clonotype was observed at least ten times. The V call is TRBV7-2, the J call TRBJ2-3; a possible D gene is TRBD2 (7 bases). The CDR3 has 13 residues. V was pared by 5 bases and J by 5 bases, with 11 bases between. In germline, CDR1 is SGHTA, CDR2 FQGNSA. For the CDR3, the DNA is TGTGCCAGCAGCGCTAGGGGGGGAGATACGCAGTATTTT. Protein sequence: CASSARGGDTQYF.

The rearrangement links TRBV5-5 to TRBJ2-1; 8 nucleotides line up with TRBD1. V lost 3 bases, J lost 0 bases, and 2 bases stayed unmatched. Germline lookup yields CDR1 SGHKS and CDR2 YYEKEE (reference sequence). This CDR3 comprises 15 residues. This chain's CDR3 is CASSWTGSSYNEQFF. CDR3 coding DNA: TGTGCCAGCAGCTGGACAGGGAGCTCCTACAATGAGCAGTTCTTC. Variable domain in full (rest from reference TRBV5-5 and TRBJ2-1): DAGVTQSPTHLIKTRGQQVTLRCSPISGHKSVSWYQQVLGQGPQFIFQYYEKEERGRGNFPDRFSARQFPNYSSELNVNALLLGDSALYLCASSWTGSSYNEQFFGPGTRLTVL.

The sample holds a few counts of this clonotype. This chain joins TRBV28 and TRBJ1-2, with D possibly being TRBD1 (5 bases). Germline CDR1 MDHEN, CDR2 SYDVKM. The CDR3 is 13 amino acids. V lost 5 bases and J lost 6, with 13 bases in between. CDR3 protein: CASSQGVGNGYTF. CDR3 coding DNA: TGTGCCAGCAGTCAAGGGGTAGGGAATGGCTACACCTTC.

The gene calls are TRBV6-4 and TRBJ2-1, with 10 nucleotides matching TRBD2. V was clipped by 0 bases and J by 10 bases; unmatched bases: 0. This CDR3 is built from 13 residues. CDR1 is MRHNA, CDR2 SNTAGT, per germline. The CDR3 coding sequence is TGTGCCAGCAGTGACTCACTAGCGGGGGAGCAGTTCTTC. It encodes CASSDSLAGEQFF.

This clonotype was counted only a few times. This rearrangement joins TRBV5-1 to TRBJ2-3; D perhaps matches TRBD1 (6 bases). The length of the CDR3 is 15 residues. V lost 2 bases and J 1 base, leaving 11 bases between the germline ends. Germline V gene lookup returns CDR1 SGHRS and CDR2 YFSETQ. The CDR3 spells CASSFWGLGTDTQYF. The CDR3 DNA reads TGCGCCAGCAGCTTTTGGGGGCTCGGCACAGATACGCAGTATTTT.

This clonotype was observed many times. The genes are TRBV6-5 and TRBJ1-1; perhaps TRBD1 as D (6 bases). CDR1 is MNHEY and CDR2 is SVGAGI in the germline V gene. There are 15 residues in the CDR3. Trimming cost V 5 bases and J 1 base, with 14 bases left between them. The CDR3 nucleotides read TGTGCCAGCAGTCCAGGACAGATGTCGAACACTGAAGCTTTCTTT. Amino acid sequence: CASSPGQMSNTEAFF.

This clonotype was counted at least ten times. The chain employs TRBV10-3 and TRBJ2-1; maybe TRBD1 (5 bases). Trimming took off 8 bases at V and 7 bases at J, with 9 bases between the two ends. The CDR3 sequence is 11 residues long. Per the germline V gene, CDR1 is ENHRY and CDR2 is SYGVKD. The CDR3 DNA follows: TGTGCCATCCAAGCAGGGAATGAGCAGTTCTTC. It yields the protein CAIQAGNEQFF.